The 4 T cell receptor beta chains below were found in one sample sequenced in a study of T cell responses to AZD1222 COVID-19 vaccine. Repertoires were generated with immunoSEQ multiplex PCR, while TCRdb's copy carries only in-frame clones and drops some. The data hold about 120,000 clones, with roughly 89% observed a single time. The specimen comprised peripheral blood, sampled on day 0 of AZD1222 vaccination. These receptors originate from an adult in good health.

The CDR3 DNA reads as TGTGCCAGCAAGGAGGGAGGGGAGACCCAGTACTTC. Its translation is CASKEGGETQYF. The chain joins TRBV11-2 to TRBJ2-5; TRBD2 agrees at 7 bases. Looked up from germline, CDR1 is SGHAT and CDR2 is FQNNGV. The CDR3 runs 12 residues. Germline trimming cut 7 bases from V and 5 bases from J; bases unmatched to any gene: 4.

The rearrangement joins TRBV15 to TRBJ2-7; a possible D gene is TRBD2 (6 bases). There are 16 residues in the CDR3. The germline gives CDR1 LNHNV, CDR2 YYDKDF (reference sequence). Trimming took 0 bases from V and 5 from J, leaving 17 bases between them. CDR3 region: CATSRDTGVAENEQYF. CDR3 DNA sequence: TGTGCCACCAGCAGAGACACGGGGGTTGCGGAAAACGAGCAGTACTTC.

On this clone itself: Germline is not matched at one junction end, which may reflect a read error. This rearrangement joins TRBV5-1 to TRBJ2-5; D is unclear. Germline assignment: CDR1 SGHRS and CDR2 YFSETQ. This CDR3 contains 12 residues. The CDR3 DNA reads as TGCGCCAGCAGCGCAACCGGGTCCCACTTAAACTTC. Its translation is CASSATGSHLNF.

The chain uses TRBV6-5 and TRBJ1-1, with D possibly matching TRBD1 (5 bases). The germline gives CDR1 MNHEY, CDR2 SVGAGI. The CDR3 contains 13 residues. Here the CDR3 reads CATEKGWNTEAFF. CDR3 sequence (DNA): TGTGCGACAGAGAAGGGGTGGAACACTGAAGCTTTCTTT.